The 17 T cell receptor beta chains below come from one sample, sequenced in a study of identical twins. MiXCR, run by TCRdb on the 5' RACE reads, gives a single entry per CDR3 protein. Seen here are about 690,000 distinct CDR3 sequences, approximately 21% observed once, and the top ten hold about 4.3%. This sample was shared with a second study, whose subject was T cells expressing NK-cell markers.

Material for sequencing was PBMCs. The receptors were sampled from a woman aged 18 to 35 in good health.

In its sample, this clonotype was seen a few times. The chain is built from TRBV20-1 and TRBJ2-7; 8 bases line up with TRBD1. CDR1 DFQATT and CDR2 SNEGSKA come from the germline V gene (reference sequence). V dropped 3 bases and J dropped 3; count of bases not matched to a gene: 7. The CDR3 has 14 residues. CDR3 sequence reads: CSASGGQVFYEQYF. Written as DNA, the CDR3 is TGCAGTGCTAGTGGGGGACAGGTATTCTACGAGCAGTACTTC.

This clonotype was picked up a small number of times. The rearrangement uses TRBV5-5 and TRBJ1-2; tentatively, D is TRBD1 (6 bases). This CDR3 spans 15 amino acids. CDR1 is SGHKS and CDR2 is YYEKEE in the germline V gene (reference sequence). The V and J ends lost 4 bases and 1 base respectively, with 14 bases between them. CDR3 DNA: TGTGCCAGCAGCCTAGGACAGACCTTTAACTATGGCTACACCTTC. The encoded protein is CASSLGQTFNYGYTF.

This clonotype has more than one count but fewer than ten. J is TRBJ1-1 and V is TRBV13; 10 bases fit TRBD1. In germline, CDR1 is PRHDT, CDR2 FYEKMQ (reference sequence). V shed 0 bases and J 6 bases; nucleotides not matched to a gene: 4. The CDR3 spans 15 residues. In DNA, the CDR3 is TGTGCCAGCAGCTTAGGGGGACAGGGGAAGTCTGAAGCTTTCTTT. Its translation is CASSLGGQGKSEAFF.

V and J are TRBV4-3 and TRBJ1-2; D perhaps matches TRBD1 (5 bases). Germline CDR1 and CDR2: LGHNA and YSLEER. This CDR3 contains 17 residues. Trimming left V 1 base short and J 6 bases short, with 21 bases between. CDR3 sequence: CASSQGANGAKSNGYTF. The CDR3 coding sequence is TGCGCCAGCAGCCAAGGGGCTAATGGGGCAAAGTCGAATGGCTACACCTTC.

J is TRBJ2-3 and V is TRBV5-1; D call uncertain. Trimming pared 4 bases from V and 6 bases from J, leaving 12 bases between. The CDR3 has 13 amino acids. Germline CDR1 is SGHRS and CDR2 is YFSETQ. The CDR3 is CASSLGMQDTQYF. CDR3 coding DNA: TGCGCCAGCAGCCTAGGAATGCAGGATACGCAGTATTTT.

Many counts were recorded for this clonotype. CDR3 protein: CASSLRWAGLVNEQFF. As DNA, the CDR3 is TGTGCCAGCAGCTTACGGTGGGCAGGGTTGGTCAATGAGCAGTTCTTC. The chain is built from TRBV7-9 and TRBJ2-1; tentatively, D is TRBD1 (5 bases). CDR3 length: 16 residues. Trimming pared 2 bases from V and 6 bases from J, leaving 17 bases between. CDR1 and CDR2 from the germline V gene are SEHNR and FQNEAQ (reference sequence).

This clonotype was observed once. The rearrangement links TRBV10-3 to TRBJ2-3, with 8 bases matching TRBD2. V lost 10 bases to trimming and J lost 4 bases; unmatched junction nucleotides: 10. The germline CDR1 and CDR2 sequences are ENHRY and SYGVKD. This CDR3 has 14 residues. The CDR3 region has the DNA TGTGCCACCCGACTAGCGCAGAGCGCAGATACGCAGTATTTT. The encoded protein is CATRLAQSADTQYF.

Many counts were recorded for this clonotype. The CDR3 is CASSLVVTGPYEQYF. CDR3 DNA sequence: TGCGCCAGCAGCTTGGTGGTGACAGGGCCCTACGAGCAGTACTTC. The chain employs TRBV5-1 and TRBJ2-7; TRBD1 agrees at 7 bases. This CDR3 is built from 15 residues. V was pared by 0 bases and J by 2 bases, with 5 bases of the junction left unmatched. CDR1 is SGHRS and CDR2 is YFSETQ in the germline V gene.

The chain combines TRBV5-1 with TRBJ2-7; the match to TRBD2 covers 7 bases. The CDR3 has 13 residues. Losses at the gene ends were 2 bases for V and 9 bases for J; bases not matched to a gene: 8. Looked up from germline, CDR1 is SGHRS and CDR2 is YFSETQ. The CDR3 here is CASSFAGDVGQYF. The CDR3 nucleotides are TGCGCCAGCAGCTTTGCGGGAGATGTTGGGCAGTACTTC.

In its sample, this clonotype was seen once. The chain has TRBV7-9 and TRBJ2-3; either TRBD1 or TRBD2 may fit D (5 bases each). The V gene's germline CDR1 is SEHNR and CDR2 FQNEAQ (reference sequence). This CDR3 is built from 17 residues. Deletions cut 5 bases from V and 2 bases from J, with 20 bases between. The CDR3 spells CASSAGGRRGNTDTQYF. The DNA of the CDR3 is TGTGCCAGCAGCGCTGGGGGTCGCCGGGGCAACACAGATACGCAGTATTTT.

V gene TRBV5-5 combines with J gene TRBJ1-2; D is possibly TRBD1 (6 bases). V lost 3 bases and J lost 1, with 16 bases in between. Germline V gene lookup returns CDR1 SGHKS and CDR2 YYEKEE (reference sequence). This CDR3 is built from 16 residues. Written as DNA, the CDR3 is TGTGCCAGCAGCTCCGCTCACGGACAGCTTAACTATGGCTACACCTTC. Encoded protein: CASSSAHGQLNYGYTF.

This clonotype was observed a handful of times. The J gene is TRBJ2-5, the V gene TRBV6-1; perhaps TRBD2 as D (5 bases). The CDR3 spans 13 residues. V was trimmed by 5 bases and J by 3 bases, leaving 10 bases between them. CDR1 and CDR2 (germline): MNHNS, SASEGT. The CDR3 DNA sequence: TGTGCCAGCAGTCCGGGATACAAAGAGACCCAGTACTTC. This sequence encodes CASSPGYKETQYF.

The V and J genes are TRBV18 and TRBJ2-7; unclear D gene. The CDR3 totals 14 residues. The V and J ends lost 1 base and 0 bases respectively, with 7 bases between them. The germline CDR1 and CDR2 sequences are KGHSH and LQKENI. The DNA of the CDR3 is TGTGCCAGCTCACCACTTGCCAGCTCCTACGAGCAGTACTTC. Protein product: CASSPLASSYEQYF.

This chain connects TRBV20-1 to TRBJ2-3; 9 positions match TRBD2. This CDR3 spans 16 amino acids. Unmatched junction bases numbered 12, after V lost 2 bases and J lost 6 bases. The germline CDR1 and CDR2 sequences are DFQATT and SNEGSKA (reference sequence). CDR3: CSARPAKAGGSDTQYF. CDR3 coding DNA: TGCAGTGCTAGACCTGCAAAAGCGGGAGGAAGCGATACGCAGTATTTT.

This clonotype was detected ten times or more. CDR3 DNA sequence: TGTGCCATCCATGGGGGACGACAAGAGACCCAGTACTTC. The encoded protein is CAIHGGRQETQYF. The gene calls are TRBV10-3 and TRBJ2-5, with D perhaps matching TRBD1 or TRBD2 (5 bases each). The germline gives CDR1 ENHRY, CDR2 SYGVKD. The CDR3 has 13 residues. V lost 8 bases and J 2 bases, leaving 12 bases between the germline ends.

The rearrangement links TRBV7-9 to TRBJ2-2; perhaps TRBD2 as D (5 bases). This CDR3 contains 15 residues. Germline V gene data show CDR1 as SEHNR and CDR2 as FQNEAQ (reference sequence). Trimming took 5 bases from V and 5 from J, leaving 15 bases between them. CDR3 residues: CASSPLGDQTGELFF. The CDR3 bases are TGTGCCAGCAGCCCCCTCGGGGATCAGACCGGGGAGCTGTTTTTT.

V usage is TRBV6-2 or TRBV6-3 and J usage is TRBJ2-1, with TRBD1 matching over 7 bases. V lost 0 bases, J lost 8 bases, and 4 bases stayed unmatched. In germline, CDR1 is MNHEY, CDR2 SVGEGT. The CDR3 consists of 14 residues. As DNA, the CDR3 is TGTGCCAGCAGTTACTCAGGGACAGCCGATGAGCAGTTCTTC. This translates into CASSYSGTADEQFF.